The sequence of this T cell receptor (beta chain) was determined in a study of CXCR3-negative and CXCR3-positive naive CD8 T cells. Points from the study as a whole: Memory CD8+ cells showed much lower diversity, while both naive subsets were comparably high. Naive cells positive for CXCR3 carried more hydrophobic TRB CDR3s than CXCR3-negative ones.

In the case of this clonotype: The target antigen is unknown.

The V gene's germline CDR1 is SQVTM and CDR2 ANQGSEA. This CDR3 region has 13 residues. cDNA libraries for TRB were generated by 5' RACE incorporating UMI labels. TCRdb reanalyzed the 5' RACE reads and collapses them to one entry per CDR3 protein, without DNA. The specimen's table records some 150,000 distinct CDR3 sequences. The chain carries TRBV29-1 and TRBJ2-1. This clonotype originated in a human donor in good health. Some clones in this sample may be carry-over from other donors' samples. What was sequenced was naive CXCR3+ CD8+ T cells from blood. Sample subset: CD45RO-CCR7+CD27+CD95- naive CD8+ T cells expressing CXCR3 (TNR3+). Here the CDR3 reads CSVVPTTYNEQFF.